One and the same sample provided the 17 T cell receptor beta chains below, sequenced in a study of blood T cell repertoires in COVID-19. Only in-frame clones appear in the TCRdb table, and some are missing; sequencing was by immunoSEQ multiplex PCR. The sample shows about 190,000 clones, more than 75% of them seen only once. Sequenced input: PBMCs or T cells enriched from blood (not recorded which). All receptors come from a woman aged 50 to 60 who had recovered from COVID-19.

The chain couples TRBV18 to TRBJ1-3, with D tentatively TRBD1 (6 bases). Per germline, CDR1 KGHSH and CDR2 LQKENI. Trimming cost V 5 bases and J 3 bases, with 20 bases left between them. CDR3 size: 17 residues. CDR3 in amino acids: CASSTGGSGAFGNTIYF. CDR3 in DNA: TGTGCCAGCTCAACCGGTGGATCAGGGGCTTTTGGAAACACCATATATTTT.

The chain joins TRBV25-1 to TRBJ1-5; D may be TRBD1 (5 bases). The CDR3 loop spans 13 amino acids. Germline lookup yields CDR1 MGHDK and CDR2 SYGVNS. V lost 4 bases to trimming and J lost 2 bases, with 6 bases between them. CDR3 sequence reads: CASSATGNQPQHF. The DNA of the CDR3 is TGTGCCAGCAGTGCGACAGGCAATCAGCCCCAGCATTTT. Full variable domain (missing parts from reference TRBV25-1 and TRBJ1-5): EADIYQTPRYLVIGTGKKITLECSQTMGHDKMYWYQQDPGMELHLIHYSYGVNSTEKGDLSSESTVSRIRTEHFPLTLESARPSHTSQYLCASSATGNQPQHFGDGTRLSIL.

The CDR3 sequence: CASSLDSTYNEQFF. DNA for the CDR3: TGTGCCAGCTCACTCGACAGTACCTACAATGAGCAGTTCTTC. The J gene is TRBJ2-1, the V gene TRBV18, with a tentative D call TRBD1 (5 bases). CDR3 length: 14 amino acids. V shed 4 bases and J shed 2 bases, with 9 bases lying between them. Germline CDR1 and CDR2: KGHSH and LQKENI.

The V and J genes are TRBV3-1 (or the pseudogene TRBV3-2) and TRBJ2-5; 14 bases map to TRBD2. The CDR3 spans 18 residues. Germline-derived CDR1 and CDR2 are LGHDT and YNNKEL (reference sequence). Germline trimming cut 1 base from V and 3 bases from J; bases unmatched to any gene: 7. The CDR3 sequence: CASSQGFGGLAGEETQYF. The CDR3 DNA is TGTGCCAGCAGCCAAGGTTTCGGGGGACTAGCGGGAGAAGAGACCCAGTACTTC.

This chain uses TRBV6-5 with TRBJ1-1; no reliable D call. V was pared by 5 bases and J by 1 base, with 11 bases between. Looked up from germline, CDR1 is MNHEY and CDR2 is SVGAGI. The CDR3 consists of 14 residues. The CDR3 sequence: CASSQSEGNTEAFF. The CDR3 DNA follows: TGTGCCAGCAGTCAAAGTGAGGGGAACACTGAAGCTTTCTTT.

A single count supports this clone. This rearrangement joins TRBV28 to TRBJ2-5, with D perhaps TRBD2 (5 bases). Trimming stripped 6 bases from V and 1 base from J, with 12 bases between. CDR1 is MDHEN, CDR2 SYDVKM, per germline. The CDR3 has 14 amino acids. This CDR3 is CASRSWSGQETQYF. DNA of the CDR3: TGTGCCAGCAGAAGTTGGAGCGGCCAAGAGACCCAGTACTTC. The whole variable domain, remainder taken from reference TRBV28 and TRBJ2-5, is DVKVTQSSRYLVKRTGEKVFLECVQDMDHENMFWYRQDPGLGLRLIYFSYDVKMKEKGDIPEGYSVSREKKERFSLILESASTNQTSMYLCASRSWSGQETQYFGPGTRLLVL.

This clone was picked up many times. The V gene is TRBV29-1, the J gene TRBJ2-2; TRBD1 matches at 7 bases. CDR1 and CDR2 (germline): SQVTM, ANQGSEA. J lost 6 bases, V lost 8 bases, and 12 bases had no gene match. The CDR3 extends over 14 amino acids. The CDR3 loop reads CSLRQGPGSGELFF. The CDR3 nucleotides read TGCAGCCTAAGACAGGGCCCGGGGTCCGGGGAGCTGTTTTTT.

This chain links TRBV6-2 or TRBV6-3 with TRBJ1-2, with 9 bases that match TRBD1. The CDR3 loop spans 15 amino acids. Looked up from germline, CDR1 is MNHEY and CDR2 is SVGEGT. Trimming at V came to 4 bases and at J to 5 bases, leaving 8 bases not matched to a gene. CDR3 sequence (DNA): TGTGCCAGCAGTTGGGGACAGGGCTATTCGTATGGCTACACCTTC. It yields the protein CASSWGQGYSYGYTF.

The gene calls are TRBV28 and TRBJ1-1, with 7 bases identical to TRBD1. With V trimmed by 4 bases and J by 1 base, 9 bases remained unmatched. CDR1 and CDR2 from the germline V gene are MDHEN and SYDVKM. CDR3 length: 16 residues. The CDR3 DNA reads TGTGCCAGCAGTTCCCCCGGACAGGCGGCGAACACTGAAGCTTTCTTT. This gives the protein CASSSPGQAANTEAFF.

The J gene is TRBJ1-5, the V gene TRBV7-9; D unclear. The CDR3 totals 16 residues. V dropped 0 bases and J dropped 0 bases, with 9 bases sitting between them. Germline loops: CDR1 SEHNR, CDR2 FQNEAQ (reference sequence). The CDR3 loop is CASSLASRDSNQPQHF. As DNA, the CDR3 is TGTGCCAGCAGCTTAGCGTCACGGGATAGCAATCAGCCCCAGCATTTT.

The chain's CDR3 is CASSFSPSGTANTGELFF. The CDR3 nucleotides are TGCGCCAGCAGCTTTAGTCCTAGCGGGACCGCGAACACCGGGGAGCTGTTTTTT. This chain links TRBV5-1 with TRBJ2-2; 9 bases are shared with TRBD2. Trimming at V came to 2 bases and at J to 0 bases, leaving 8 bases not matched to a gene. The germline V gene has CDR1 SGHRS and CDR2 YFSETQ. The CDR3 has 18 residues.

This chain links TRBV23-1 with TRBJ2-7; TRBD1 matches 7 bases. TRBV23-1 is annotated as an ORF whose role is uncertain. The CDR3 runs to 16 residues. Germline trimming cut 2 bases from V and 5 bases from J; bases unmatched to any gene: 12. In DNA form, the CDR3 reads TGCGCCAGCAGTCAACCGGGTCCAGACAGGGCCCACGAGCAGTACTTC. Amino acids: CASSQPGPDRAHEQYF.

The chain is built from TRBV5-1 and TRBJ2-3, with a weak D call TRBD2 (7 bases). CDR3 length equals 15 residues. The ends were cut back, 3 bases at V and 2 bases at J, with 13 bases in the middle. The germline gives CDR1 SGHRS, CDR2 YFSETQ. The CDR3 reads CASSSGRGSTDTQYF. The CDR3 nucleotides are TGCGCCAGCAGCTCAGGGAGGGGGTCCACAGATACGCAGTATTTT.

The chain has TRBV9 and TRBJ2-1; D is possibly TRBD2 (6 bases). The CDR3 has 12 residues. The V and J ends lost 4 bases and 6 bases respectively, with 8 bases between them. Germline assignment: CDR1 SGDLS and CDR2 YYNGEE. The CDR3 sequence: CASSPGGNEQFF. In DNA form, the CDR3 reads TGTGCCAGCAGCCCCGGGGGCAATGAGCAGTTCTTC.

The chain joins TRBV5-1 to TRBJ2-3; D unresolved. The CDR3 has 15 amino acids. The V gene lost 2 bases and the J gene lost 0 bases, with 10 bases spanning the gap. Germline CDR1 SGHRS, CDR2 YFSETQ. The CDR3 nucleotides are TGCGCCAGCAGCTTAATCCCGGAGAGCACAGATACGCAGTATTTT. Its translation is CASSLIPESTDTQYF.

With respect to this clone: Other DNA sequences in the same sample also yield this CDR3. The rearrangement uses TRBV30 and TRBJ1-5; TRBD1 matches at 7 bases. This CDR3 region has 13 residues. Trimming took 2 bases from V and 4 from J; bases not matched to a gene: 2. Looked up from germline, CDR1 is GTSNPN and CDR2 is SVGIG (reference sequence). Here the CDR3 reads CAWSLQGNQPQHF. CDR3 in DNA: TGTGCCTGGAGTCTACAGGGGAATCAGCCCCAGCATTTT.

V usage is TRBV4-1 and J usage is TRBJ2-3, with D possibly being TRBD1 (5 bases). Germline CDR1 and CDR2: MGHRA and YSYEKL. CDR3 length: 19 residues. Trimming removed 1 base from V and 0 bases from J, with 20 bases in between. The CDR3 nucleotides are TGCGCCAGCAGCCAAGGGTTGTCGTGGGGCGGCCCTAGCACAGATACGCAGTATTTT. The encoded protein is CASSQGLSWGGPSTDTQYF.